Presented here are 24 T cell receptor beta chains from one specimen sequenced in a study of blood T cells in healthy people across ages (dated by TCRdb to between 2015 and 2016). The protocol used for the library was 5' RACE. Data came from an Illumina HiSeq 2500. The second PCR ran for about 6 to 11 cycles and used a J-beta primer mix along with a sample-barcoded 5' primer. The raw public data were reprocessed by TCRdb itself: fastp quality trimming at Q25, MiXCR clonotype calling, in-frame beta chains only. A single entry per CDR3 protein holds the most common genes and DNA from its merged rows. Within this sample are hundreds of thousands of distinct CDR3 sequences, with roughly 49% of them counted one time only. Jointly, the top ten make up roughly 31% of the sample. The sample comprised blood. These receptors all stem from a woman aged 60-75 years in good health.

This chain joins TRBV29-1 and TRBJ2-1, with D tentatively TRBD1 (5 bases). Trimming stripped 6 bases from V and 5 bases from J, with 20 bases between. In germline, CDR1 is SQVTM, CDR2 ANQGSEA. The length of the CDR3 is 15 residues. CDR3 nucleotide sequence: TGCAGCGTCGCGAGGTTTGCAGGGCAGAACAATGAGCAGTTCTTC. Translation: CSVARFAGQNNEQFF.

This clonotype occurred a few times. V is TRBV6-6 and J is TRBJ1-5; weak D call: TRBD1 (5 bases). Trimming removed 6 bases at V and 3 bases at J, with 21 bases between. Germline V lookup: CDR1 MNHNY, CDR2 SVGAGI (reference sequence). The CDR3 runs to 17 residues. The CDR3 nucleotides are TGTGCCAGCAGCCCGGGACCCCCGAATGGGAACAATCAGCCCCAGCATTTT. This gives the protein CASSPGPPNGNNQPQHF.

This chain connects TRBV21-1 to TRBJ2-5; the table names TRBD2, a call not compared with the DNA. TRBV21-1 corresponds to a pseudogene. The CDR3 spans 18 residues. The CDR3 region is CASSKARSRLAGREAQYF. As DNA, the CDR3 is TGTGCCAGCAGCAAAGCAAGGTCCAGGCTAGCGGGACGAGAGGCCCAGTACTTC.

V is TRBV20-1 and J is TRBJ2-3, with TRBD2 matching over 9 bases. This CDR3 has 14 residues. Germline trimming cut 4 bases from V and 0 bases from J; bases unmatched to any gene: 2. Germline V CDR1 and CDR2: DFQATT, SNEGSKA (reference sequence). CDR3 amino acids: CSAKSGRSTDTQYF. CDR3 sequence (DNA): TGCAGTGCTAAAAGCGGGAGGAGCACAGATACGCAGTATTTT.

As regards this clonotype: This may be a read error: a much more frequent sequence differs by one nucleotide. The rearrangement joins TRBV29-1 to TRBJ2-7, with D possibly matching TRBD1 (6 bases). There are 12 residues in the CDR3. In germline, CDR1 is SQVTM, CDR2 ANQGSEA. CDR3 DNA: TGCAACGTTAAGACAGGCTCCTACGAGCAGTACTTC. This translates into CNVKTGSYEQYF.

This clonotype was recorded only once. V is TRBV29-1 and J is TRBJ2-1; TRBD2 is a possible D gene (6 bases). V lost 6 bases and J lost 10, with 22 bases in between. The CDR3 totals 14 residues. CDR1 is SQVTM and CDR2 is ANQGSEA in the germline V gene. CDR3 residues: CSVSPGSILYEQFF. Here the CDR3 DNA reads TGCAGCGTCTCCCCCGGGAGCATACTATACGAGCAGTTCTTC.

Only one count was recorded for this clonotype. CDR3 protein: CASSLVGQGAHEQYF. The CDR3 DNA reads TGTGCCAGCAGCTTGGTAGGACAGGGGGCGCACGAGCAGTACTTC. The chain is built from TRBV5-6 and TRBJ2-7, with 11 bases fitting TRBD1. This CDR3 region has 15 residues. Germline V gene data show CDR1 as SGHDT and CDR2 as YYEEEE. The V and J ends lost 0 bases and 5 bases, in that order; junction bases with no gene match: 4.

This clonotype appeared a few times. The V gene is TRBV6-2 or TRBV6-3, the J gene TRBJ2-6, with D maybe TRBD2 (5 bases). Trimming took off 2 bases at V and 3 bases at J, with 8 bases between the two ends. There are 15 residues in the CDR3. Germline V gives CDR1 MNHEY, CDR2 SVGEGT. CDR3 nucleotides: TGTGCCAGCAGTTACACGGGGTTTGGGGCCAACGTCCTGACTTTC. As protein: CASSYTGFGANVLTF.

The rearrangement joins TRBV4-3 to TRBJ2-2; 8 bases map to TRBD2. The CDR3 has 17 residues. Germline V lookup: CDR1 LGHNA, CDR2 YSLEER. Trimming took 2 bases from V and 2 from J; bases not matched to a gene: 7. DNA for the CDR3: TGCGCCAGCAGCCAACGTATTAGCGGGACTAACACCGGGGAGCTGTTTTTT. Its protein is CASSQRISGTNTGELFF.

V gene TRBV10-3 combines with J gene TRBJ2-4; D is tentatively TRBD1 or TRBD2 (5 bases each). With 4 bases removed from V and 13 bases from J, the gap between germline ends came to 17 bases. This CDR3 is built from 13 residues. In germline, CDR1 is ENHRY, CDR2 SYGVKD. Here the CDR3 reads CAISGSTVWEQYF. CDR3 coding DNA: TGTGCCATCAGTGGGTCGACAGTTTGGGAGCAGTACTTC.

J is TRBJ2-1 and V is TRBV29-1; 11 positions match TRBD1. The CDR3 sequence is 14 residues long. Germline V gives CDR1 SQVTM, CDR2 ANQGSEA. J gave up 6 bases and V 4 bases, and 5 bases lay outside the gene matches. CDR3 amino acids: CSVGTGGVGNEQFF. The CDR3, as DNA: TGCAGCGTTGGGACAGGGGGCGTGGGCAATGAGCAGTTCTTC.

The J gene is TRBJ2-5, the V gene TRBV7-2, with D unclear. Germline values: CDR1 SGHTA, CDR2 FQGNSA. With 2 bases removed from V and 3 bases from J, the gap between germline ends came to 16 bases. CDR3 length: 16 residues. The CDR3 protein is CASSLWRTEIKETQYF. CDR3 sequence (DNA): TGTGCCAGCAGCTTATGGCGGACGGAGATTAAAGAGACCCAGTACTTC.

This clonotype was detected a few times. The chain uses TRBV24-1 and TRBJ2-5; D is undetermined. The ends were cut back, 2 bases at V and 4 bases at J, with 16 bases in the middle. The CDR3 has 16 amino acids. CDR1 is KGHDR, CDR2 SFDVKD, per germline. For the CDR3, the DNA is TGTGCCACCAGTGATTCGGTGACGCAAGGGTTAGAGACCCAGTACTTC. Amino acid sequence: CATSDSVTQGLETQYF.

This chain connects TRBV30 to TRBJ2-6; unclear D gene. The CDR3 is made up of 13 amino acids. The V gene's germline CDR1 is GTSNPN and CDR2 SVGIG (reference sequence). Trimming shortened V by 2 bases and J by 6 bases, and 8 bases separated the two germline ends. The CDR3 spells CAWSTPVANVLTF. CDR3 nucleotides: TGTGCCTGGAGTACCCCCGTGGCCAACGTCCTGACTTTC.

The CDR3 DNA follows: TGCAGTGCTAGGTTAGGTGAAGCTTTCTTT. Translated, it gives CSARLGEAFF. V gene TRBV20-1 combines with J gene TRBJ1-1; D gene unclear. V lost 3 bases and J 7 bases, leaving 6 bases between the germline ends. The CDR3 loop spans 10 amino acids. CDR1 and CDR2 (germline): DFQATT, SNEGSKA (reference sequence).

In this sample, this clonotype turned up once. The chain employs TRBV15 and TRBJ2-1; 10 bases match TRBD1. The V gene's germline CDR1 is LNHNV and CDR2 YYDKDF (reference sequence). The CDR3 length is 16 residues. The junction had 7 bases not matched to a gene; V was cut back by 2 bases and J by 6 bases. Here the CDR3 DNA reads TGTGCCACCAGCAGATTCCGGGACAGGGGCAGCAATGAGCAGTTCTTC. Protein: CATSRFRDRGSNEQFF.

This clonotype was seen a few times. J is TRBJ2-7 and V is TRBV7-3, with D perhaps matching TRBD1 (6 bases). The CDR3 runs to 13 residues. V lost 2 bases to trimming and J lost 6 bases, with 11 bases between them. Germline V gene lookup returns CDR1 SGHTA and CDR2 FQGTGA. The CDR3 protein is CASSLSQGGEQYF. In DNA form, the CDR3 reads TGTGCCAGCAGCTTATCACAGGGCGGCGAGCAGTACTTC.

The CDR3 protein is CASSSNRGRYEQYF. CDR3 bases: TGTGCCAGCAGTTCGAACAGGGGCCGCTACGAGCAGTACTTC. The J gene is TRBJ2-7, the V gene TRBV27; 7 positions match TRBD1. Per the germline V gene, CDR1 is MNHEY and CDR2 is SMNVEV (reference sequence). CDR3 length: 14 residues. V lost 4 bases and J lost 3; bases outside the gene matches: 6.

J is TRBJ2-5 and V is TRBV3-1; D is perhaps TRBD1 (5 bases). This CDR3 is 13 amino acids long. Trimming left V 4 bases short and J 4 bases short, with 10 bases between. Germline V gene sequence: CDR1 LGHDT, CDR2 YNNKEL (reference sequence). CDR3 residues: CASSRRGGETQYF. CDR3 DNA: TGTGCCAGCAGCCGTAGGGGTGGAGAGACCCAGTACTTC.

The chain is built from TRBV7-2 and TRBJ1-5; 11 positions agree with TRBD1. The CDR3 is made up of 14 amino acids. Unmatched junction bases numbered 1, after V lost 3 bases and J lost 6 bases. CDR1 and CDR2 from the germline V gene are SGHTA and FQGNSA. Here the CDR3 reads CASSFGTGGQPQHF. CDR3 sequence (DNA): TGTGCCAGCAGCTTCGGGACAGGGGGTCAGCCCCAGCATTTT. Filled out from reference TRBV7-2 and TRBJ1-5, the complete variable domain reads GAGVSQSPSNKVTEKGKDVELRCDPISGHTALYWYRQSLGQGLEFLIYFQGNSAPDKSGLPSDRFSAERTGGSVSTLTIQRTQQEDSAVYLCASSFGTGGQPQHFGDGTRLSIL.

The V call is TRBV28, the J call TRBJ2-6, with D perhaps matching TRBD1 (5 bases). This CDR3 contains 18 residues. V was shortened by 3 bases and J by 0 bases, with 15 bases between the two germline ends. CDR1 is MDHEN, CDR2 SYDVKM, per germline. CDR3 sequence: CASSLMGQAISGANVLTF. For the CDR3, the DNA is TGTGCCAGCAGTTTGATGGGGCAGGCAATCTCTGGGGCCAACGTCCTGACTTTC. The whole variable domain, remainder taken from reference TRBV28 and TRBJ2-6, is DVKVTQSSRYLVKRTGEKVFLECVQDMDHENMFWYRQDPGLGLRLIYFSYDVKMKEKGDIPEGYSVSREKKERFSLILESASTNQTSMYLCASSLMGQAISGANVLTFGAGSRLTVL.

The V call is TRBV7-3, the J call TRBJ2-1; the D is unclear. This CDR3 contains 13 residues. Trimming left V 5 bases short and J 5 bases short, with 10 bases between. Germline CDR1 is SGHTA and CDR2 is FQGTGA. The CDR3 region has the DNA TGTGCCAGCAGCCCCTCGGGTAACAATGAGCAGTTCTTC. Translation gives CASSPSGNNEQFF.

CDR3 region: CASTLRGASTDTQYF. The DNA of the CDR3 is TGTGCCAGCACCCTCCGGGGCGCGAGCACAGATACGCAGTATTTT. The rearrangement uses TRBV12-3 or TRBV12-4 and TRBJ2-3, with D possibly being TRBD1 or TRBD2 (5 bases each). The CDR3 loop spans 15 amino acids. V shed 7 bases and J shed 0 bases, with 14 bases lying between them.

The chain couples TRBV24-1 to TRBJ2-3; D remains ambiguous. The CDR3 loop spans 14 amino acids. The V gene lost 5 bases and the J gene lost 2 bases, with 10 bases spanning the gap. CDR1 and CDR2 (germline): KGHDR, SFDVKD. This chain's CDR3 is CATSGRGITDTQYF. As DNA, the CDR3 is TGTGCCACCAGTGGGAGAGGAATCACAGATACGCAGTATTTT.